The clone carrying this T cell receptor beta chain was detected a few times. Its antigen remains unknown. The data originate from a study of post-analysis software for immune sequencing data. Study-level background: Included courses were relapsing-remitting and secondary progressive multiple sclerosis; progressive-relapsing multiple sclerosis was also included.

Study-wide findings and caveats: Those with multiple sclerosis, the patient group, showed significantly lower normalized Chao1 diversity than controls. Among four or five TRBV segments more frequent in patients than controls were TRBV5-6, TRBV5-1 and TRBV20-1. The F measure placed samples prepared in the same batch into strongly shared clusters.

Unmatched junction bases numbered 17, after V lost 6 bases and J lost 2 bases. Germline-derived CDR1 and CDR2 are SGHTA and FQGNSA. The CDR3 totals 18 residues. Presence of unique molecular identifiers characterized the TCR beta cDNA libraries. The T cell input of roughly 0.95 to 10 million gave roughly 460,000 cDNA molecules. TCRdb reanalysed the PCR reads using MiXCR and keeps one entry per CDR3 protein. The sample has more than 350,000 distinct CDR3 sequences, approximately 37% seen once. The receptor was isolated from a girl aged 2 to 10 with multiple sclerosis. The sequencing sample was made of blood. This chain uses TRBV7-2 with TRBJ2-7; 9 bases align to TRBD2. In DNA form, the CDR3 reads TGTGCCAGCAGTTCACTAGCGGGCAACCTTCTTCCTACCTACGAGCAGTACTTC. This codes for CASSSLAGNLLPTYEQYF.